This T cell receptor (beta chain) was identified during a study of cytomegalovirus exposure and HLA in healthy donors. The sample holds a few counts of this clone. Its antigen is undetermined. General study results and limits: In a later analysis, TCR beta V- and J-gene trimming was associated with a missense DCLRE1C variant.

CDR3 size: 11 residues. Trimming cost V 5 bases and J 2 bases, with 4 bases left between them. Germline assignment: CDR1 SGHNT and CDR2 YYREEE (reference sequence). PCR was performed using 60 Vbeta and 13 Jbeta primers. TCRdb keeps only in-frame clones here, not all; method: immunoSEQ multiplex PCR. The table records 110,000 to 150,000 clones, 80% of them present only once. The sample comprised PBMCs. This receptor was obtained from a man aged 25-45 years in good health and CMV-seronegative. The V gene is TRBV5-4, the J gene TRBJ2-5; D unclear. DNA of the CDR3: TGTGCCAGCAGTCAACAAGAGACCCAGTACTTC. Residues: CASSQQETQYF.